A single sample gave rise to the 26 T cell receptor beta chains below, sequenced in a study of blood T cell repertoires in COVID-19. The repertoire was sequenced with immunoSEQ multiplex PCR; TCRdb's copy has only in-frame clones and lacks some. The sample shows 190,000 or so clones, roughly 94% of them seen only once. The sequenced sample was peripheral blood. The receptor set was obtained from a man aged 25-45 years with COVID-19, enrolled during active disease.

The genes are TRBV3-1 (or the pseudogene TRBV3-2) and TRBJ1-5; 9 bases fit TRBD1. CDR1 LGHDT and CDR2 YNNKEL come from the germline V gene (reference sequence). V shed 4 bases, J shed 4 bases, and the junction held 8 bases outside the gene matches. CDR3 size: 16 residues. CDR3 bases: TGTGCCAGCAGCCCGGGACAGGGAGCCAGAAATCAGCCCCAGCATTTT. As protein: CASSPGQGARNQPQHF.

This clone turned up a few times. The genes are TRBV7-9 and TRBJ1-1; possibly TRBD1 for D (5 bases). Per the germline V gene, CDR1 is SEHNR and CDR2 is FQNEAQ (reference sequence). The V and J ends lost 3 bases and 2 bases respectively, with 16 bases between them. This CDR3 is built from 16 residues. CDR3 residues: CASSFPNRTPNTEAFF. The CDR3 DNA follows: TGTGCCAGCAGCTTCCCGAACAGGACCCCTAACACTGAAGCTTTCTTT.

CDR3 DNA: TGTGCCAGCAGATCAACAGGGGGCAAGAATAATTCACCCCTCCACTTT. Amino acid sequence: CASRSTGGKNNSPLHF. The rearrangement links TRBV2 to TRBJ1-6; TRBD1 agrees at 9 bases. The V and J ends lost 6 bases and 5 bases, in that order; junction bases with no gene match: 8. Germline V gives CDR1 SNHLY, CDR2 FYNNEI. The CDR3 has 16 residues.

The V gene is TRBV5-6, the J gene TRBJ2-3, with 11 bases identical to TRBD2. V trimming: 4 bases; J trimming: 5 bases; junction bases outside the gene matches: 9. The CDR3 is 16 residues long. Germline V CDR1 and CDR2: SGHDT, YYEEEE. This CDR3 is CASSGDSGGAGDTQYF. In DNA form, the CDR3 reads TGTGCCAGCAGCGGAGATAGCGGGGGGGCGGGAGATACGCAGTATTTT.

V usage is TRBV5-1 and J usage is TRBJ2-7, with TRBD1 matching over 7 bases. CDR3 length: 13 amino acids. Germline V gives CDR1 SGHRS, CDR2 YFSETQ. The V segment lost 4 bases and the J segment 5 bases; nucleotides outside the gene matches: 6. CDR3 nucleotide sequence: TGCGCCAGCAGCCAGACAGGGAGCCACGAGCAGTACTTC. It specifies CASSQTGSHEQYF. Variable domain in full (rest from reference TRBV5-1 and TRBJ2-7): KAGVTQTPRYLIKTRGQQVTLSCSPISGHRSVSWYQQTPGQGLQFLFEYFSETQRNKGNFPGRFSGRQFSNSRSEMNVSTLELGDSALYLCASSQTGSHEQYFGPGTRLTVT.

To note about this clone: Relative to the germline gene, one junction end is altered; a read error may explain this. The V gene is TRBV3-1 (or the pseudogene TRBV3-2), the J gene TRBJ2-3, with 8 bases aligning to TRBD2. CDR3 length: 23 residues. Germline V gene sequence: CDR1 LGHDT, CDR2 YNNKEL (reference sequence). The CDR3 sequence is CANSPSRGGCGLAQSPSTDTQYF. In DNA form, the CDR3 reads TGTGCCAACAGCCCCTCGAGGGGGGGTTGTGGACTAGCTCAGAGTCCCAGCACAGATACGCAGTATTTT.

The chain is built from TRBV3-1 (or the pseudogene TRBV3-2) and TRBJ1-5; D is perhaps TRBD1 (6 bases). The ends were cut back, 4 bases at V and 3 bases at J, with 13 bases in the middle. CDR3 size: 15 residues. Germline CDR1 LGHDT, CDR2 YNNKEL (reference sequence). The CDR3 coding sequence is TGTGCCAGCAGCCCCACCCCAGGGGACAATCAGCCCCAGCATTTT. It translates to CASSPTPGDNQPQHF.

This CDR3 is CASSPDGQGGEQYF. CDR3 DNA: TGCGCCAGCAGCCCCGACGGACAGGGGGGCGAGCAGTACTTC. This chain links TRBV5-1 with TRBJ2-7; 10 bases agree with TRBD1. This CDR3 region has 14 residues. Trimming at V came to 4 bases and at J to 6 bases, leaving 7 bases not matched to a gene. Germline CDR1 SGHRS, CDR2 YFSETQ.

The CDR3, as DNA: TGCGCCAGCTACCATAGAACCCCCGTGTACAATGAGCAGTTCTTC. Its translation: CASYHRTPVYNEQFF. The J gene is TRBJ2-1, the V gene TRBV10-1; D remains ambiguous. The germline V gene has CDR1 WNHNN and CDR2 SYGVQD (reference sequence). There are 15 residues in the CDR3. Between the trimmed V and J ends, which lost 8 bases and 4 bases, there was a span of 18 bases.

The chain links TRBV27 to TRBJ1-5; D is possibly TRBD1 (5 bases). Germline V gene lookup returns CDR1 MNHEY and CDR2 SMNVEV (reference sequence). The CDR3 is made up of 15 amino acids. Trimming took 6 bases from V and 2 from J, leaving 14 bases between them. The CDR3 here is CASREVGDGNQPQHF. CDR3 bases: TGTGCCAGCAGGGAAGTAGGGGATGGCAATCAGCCCCAGCATTTT.

The gene calls are TRBV5-5 and TRBJ2-7; maybe TRBD2 (6 bases). The V and J ends lost 4 bases and 6 bases respectively, with 11 bases between them. The germline CDR1 and CDR2 sequences are SGHKS and YYEKEE (reference sequence). This CDR3 spans 12 amino acids. The CDR3 sequence is CASSVSGTEQYF. CDR3 DNA sequence: TGTGCCAGCAGCGTTAGCGGTACCGAGCAGTACTTC. The variable domain in full, completed from reference TRBV5-5 and TRBJ2-7, reads DAGVTQSPTHLIKTRGQQVTLRCSPISGHKSVSWYQQVLGQGPQFIFQYYEKEERGRGNFPDRFSARQFPNYSSELNVNALLLGDSALYLCASSVSGTEQYFGPGTRLTVT.

The chain is built from TRBV5-1 and TRBJ2-2; 10 nucleotides align to TRBD1. Germline V lookup: CDR1 SGHRS, CDR2 YFSETQ. The CDR3 runs to 15 residues. With V trimmed by 5 bases and J by 4 bases, 5 bases remained unmatched. DNA of the CDR3: TGCGCCAGCAGTGTAGGGACAGGGGCCACCGGGGAGCTGTTTTTT. This gives the protein CASSVGTGATGELFF.

The rearrangement joins TRBV5-4 to TRBJ1-1, with TRBD1 matching 9 bases. The CDR3 is 14 amino acids. J gave up 4 bases and V 2 bases, and 3 bases lay outside the gene matches. CDR1 and CDR2 from the germline V gene are SGHNT and YYREEE (reference sequence). CDR3 in DNA: TGTGCCAGCAGCTTTACAGGGGGCGGCACTGAAGCTTTCTTT. This encodes CASSFTGGGTEAFF.

The table lists this clone with a count of one. The chain combines TRBV4-1 with TRBJ2-6, with a weak D call TRBD2 (7 bases). The germline gives CDR1 MGHRA, CDR2 YSYEKL. CDR3 length equals 19 residues. Trimming removed 0 bases at V and 2 bases at J, with 17 bases between. The DNA for the CDR3 is TGCGCCAGCAGCCAAGATGTATGGGGGGGCTTAACTGGGGCCAACGTCCTGACTTTC. Its protein is CASSQDVWGGLTGANVLTF.

The rearrangement uses TRBV7-2 and TRBJ2-7; 8 positions agree with TRBD1. Looked up from germline, CDR1 is SGHTA and CDR2 is FQGNSA. This CDR3 has 14 residues. V lost 5 bases and J lost 1; bases outside the gene matches: 4. CDR3 nucleotide sequence: TGTGCCAGCAGCCCACAGGGGGATTCCTACGAGCAGTACTTC. Protein: CASSPQGDSYEQYF.

This clone occurred once. V gene TRBV12-3 or TRBV12-4 combines with J gene TRBJ1-1, with D uncertain. Between the trimmed V and J ends, which lost 2 bases and 5 bases, there was a span of 9 bases. This CDR3 has 13 amino acids. Here the CDR3 DNA reads TGTGCCAGCAGTTTAAATAGCCAGACTGAAGCTTTCTTT. It specifies CASSLNSQTEAFF.

In its sample, this clone was seen once. The rearrangement joins TRBV19 to TRBJ1-5, with 7 bases matching TRBD1. With 6 bases clipped from V and 0 bases from J, the junction kept 14 bases outside the gene matches. In germline, CDR1 is LNHDA, CDR2 SQIVND (reference sequence). This CDR3 spans 18 amino acids. CDR3 coding DNA: TGTGCCAGTAGAACCACAGGGGAGAGCCTATATAGCAATCAGCCCCAGCATTTT. Protein: CASRTTGESLYSNQPQHF.

On this clone: The junction departs from germline at one end; a sequencing error may be responsible. The CDR3 is CASTPGEGQNYGYTF. The CDR3 DNA is TGTGCCAGCACACCGGGCGAAGGACAGAACTATGGCTACACCTTC. This rearrangement joins TRBV18 to TRBJ1-2, with D possibly TRBD1 on 6 matching bases. Germline CDR1 KGHSH, CDR2 LQKENI. CDR3 length equals 15 residues.

The rearrangement joins TRBV12-3 or TRBV12-4 to TRBJ1-4; D might be TRBD1 (5 bases). CDR3 length: 12 amino acids. The germline V and J ends were trimmed by 2 bases and 8 bases, with 6 bases remaining between them. The CDR3 nucleotides are TGTGCCAGCAGTTTACAGGGAGAAAAACTGTTTTTT. Protein sequence: CASSLQGEKLFF.

This chain connects TRBV3-1 (or the pseudogene TRBV3-2) to TRBJ2-3; TRBD2 might be the D (7 bases). Trimming stripped 6 bases from V and 4 bases from J, with 20 bases between. The CDR3 covers 16 residues. CDR1 is LGHDT, CDR2 YNNKEL, per germline (reference sequence). CDR3 in amino acids: CASSLSRGGAADTQYF. In DNA form, the CDR3 reads TGTGCCAGCAGTCTTTCCCGAGGGGGGGCCGCAGATACGCAGTATTTT.

In its sample, this clone was seen once. The chain uses TRBV6-4 and TRBJ1-1; possible D gene TRBD1, 6 bases. Trimming left V 3 bases short and J 1 base short, with 15 bases between. CDR1 is MRHNA and CDR2 is SNTAGT in the germline V gene. This CDR3 region has 16 residues. CDR3 in amino acids: CASSEQPTGQNTEAFF. The CDR3 bases are TGTGCCAGCAGTGAGCAACCGACGGGACAGAACACTGAAGCTTTCTTT.

The chain joins TRBV30 to TRBJ1-1; 9 bases map to TRBD1. Germline V gene sequence: CDR1 GTSNPN, CDR2 SVGIG (reference sequence). V lost 5 bases and J lost 4; bases outside the gene matches: 2. The CDR3 has 12 residues. CDR3 protein: CAWGQGPTEAFF. CDR3 in DNA: TGTGCCTGGGGACAGGGGCCCACTGAAGCTTTCTTT. Variable domain in full (rest from reference TRBV30 and TRBJ1-1): SQTIHQWPATLVQPVGSPLSLECTVEGTSNPNLYWYRQAAGRGLQLLFYSVGIGQISSEVPQNLSASRPQDRQFILSSKKLLLSDSGFYLCAWGQGPTEAFFGQGTRLTVV.

The chain couples TRBV7-3 to TRBJ2-1, with TRBD2 as a possible D gene (5 bases). The V gene's germline CDR1 is SGHTA and CDR2 FQGTGA. V lost 2 bases and J lost 3, with 11 bases in between. This CDR3 spans 15 amino acids. Written as DNA, the CDR3 is TGTGCCAGCAGCTTAGTAGCGACCATCTACAATGAGCAGTTCTTC. It specifies CASSLVATIYNEQFF.

This clone was recorded once. This rearrangement joins TRBV3-1 (or the pseudogene TRBV3-2) to TRBJ1-2; D may be TRBD1 (5 bases). V lost 1 base to trimming and J lost 4 bases, with 10 bases between them. The CDR3 length is 14 residues. CDR1 is LGHDT, CDR2 YNNKEL, per germline (reference sequence). The CDR3 region has the DNA TGTGCCAGCAGCCAAGCCGGCGGGGGCTATGGCTACACCTTC. Amino acid sequence: CASSQAGGGYGYTF.

The chain recombines TRBV6-5 with TRBJ1-1; a weak D match, TRBD1 (5 bases). V shed 8 bases and J shed 1 base, with 11 bases lying between them. This CDR3 is built from 13 residues. Germline CDR1 MNHEY, CDR2 SVGAGI. The CDR3 is CASAGYKNTEAFF. The CDR3 DNA sequence: TGTGCCAGCGCAGGGTACAAGAACACTGAAGCTTTCTTT.

The rearrangement joins TRBV7-9 to TRBJ1-5, with 10 nucleotides matching TRBD1. Germline V gene data show CDR1 as SEHNR and CDR2 as FQNEAQ (reference sequence). V lost 3 bases to trimming and J lost 6 bases; unmatched junction nucleotides: 2. CDR3 size: 14 residues. The chain's CDR3 is CASSFGTGVQPQHF. The CDR3 bases are TGTGCCAGCAGCTTCGGGACAGGGGTTCAGCCCCAGCATTTT. Variable domain in full (rest from reference TRBV7-9 and TRBJ1-5): DTGVSQNPRHKITKRGQNVTFRCDPISEHNRLYWYRQTLGQGPEFLTYFQNEAQLEKSRLLSDRFSAERPKGSFSTLEIQRTEQGDSAMYLCASSFGTGVQPQHFGDGTRLSIL.